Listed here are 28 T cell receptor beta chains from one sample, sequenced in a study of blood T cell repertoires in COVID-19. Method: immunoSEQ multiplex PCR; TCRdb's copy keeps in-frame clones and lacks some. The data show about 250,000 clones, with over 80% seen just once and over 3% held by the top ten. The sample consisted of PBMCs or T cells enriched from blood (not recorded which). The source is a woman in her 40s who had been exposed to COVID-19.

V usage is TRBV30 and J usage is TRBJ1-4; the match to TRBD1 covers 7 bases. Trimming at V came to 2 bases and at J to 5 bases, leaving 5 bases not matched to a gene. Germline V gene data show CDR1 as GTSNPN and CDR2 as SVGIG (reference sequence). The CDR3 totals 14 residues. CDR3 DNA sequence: TGTGCCTGGAGTTTACAGGGGCTAAATGAAAAACTGTTTTTT. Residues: CAWSLQGLNEKLFF.

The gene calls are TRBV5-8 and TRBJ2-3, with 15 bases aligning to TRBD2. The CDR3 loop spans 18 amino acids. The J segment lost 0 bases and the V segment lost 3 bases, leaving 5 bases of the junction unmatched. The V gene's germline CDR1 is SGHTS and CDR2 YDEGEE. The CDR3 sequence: CASSSGLAGGTSTDTQYF. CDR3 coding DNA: TGTGCCAGCAGCTCAGGACTAGCGGGGGGGACTAGCACAGATACGCAGTATTTT.

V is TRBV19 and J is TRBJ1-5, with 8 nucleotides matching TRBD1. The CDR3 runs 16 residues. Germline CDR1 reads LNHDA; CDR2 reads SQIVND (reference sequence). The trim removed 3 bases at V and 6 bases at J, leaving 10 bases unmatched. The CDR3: CASSIQGTGGGQPQHF. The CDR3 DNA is TGTGCCAGTAGTATTCAGGGAACAGGGGGGGGTCAGCCCCAGCATTTT.

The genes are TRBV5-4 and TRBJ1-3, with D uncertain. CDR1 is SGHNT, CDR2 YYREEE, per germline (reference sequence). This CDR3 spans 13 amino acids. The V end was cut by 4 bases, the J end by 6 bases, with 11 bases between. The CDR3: CASSPGGLNTIYF. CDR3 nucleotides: TGTGCCAGCAGCCCCGGCGGATTAAACACCATATATTTT.

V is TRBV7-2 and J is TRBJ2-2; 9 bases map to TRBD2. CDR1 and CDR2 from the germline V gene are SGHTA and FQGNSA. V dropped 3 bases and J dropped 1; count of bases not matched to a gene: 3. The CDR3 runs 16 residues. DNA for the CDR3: TGTGCCAGCAGCTTGCGACTAGCGGTGAACACCGGGGAGCTGTTTTTT. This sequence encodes CASSLRLAVNTGELFF. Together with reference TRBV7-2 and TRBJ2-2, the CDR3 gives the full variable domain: GAGVSQSPSNKVTEKGKDVELRCDPISGHTALYWYRQSLGQGLEFLIYFQGNSAPDKSGLPSDRFSAERTGGSVSTLTIQRTQQEDSAVYLCASSLRLAVNTGELFFGEGSRLTVL.

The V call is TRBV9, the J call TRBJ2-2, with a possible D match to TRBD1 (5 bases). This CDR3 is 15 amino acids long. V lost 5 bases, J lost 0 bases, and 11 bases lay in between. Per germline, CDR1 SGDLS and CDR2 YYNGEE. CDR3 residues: CASSQKDTNTGELFF. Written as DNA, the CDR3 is TGTGCCAGCAGTCAAAAGGACACGAACACCGGGGAGCTGTTTTTT. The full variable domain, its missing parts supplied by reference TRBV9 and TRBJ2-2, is DSGVTQTPKHLITATGQRVTLRCSPRSGDLSVYWYQQSLDQGLQFLIQYYNGEERAKGNILERFSAQQFPDLHSELNLSSLELGDSALYFCASSQKDTNTGELFFGEGSRLTVL.

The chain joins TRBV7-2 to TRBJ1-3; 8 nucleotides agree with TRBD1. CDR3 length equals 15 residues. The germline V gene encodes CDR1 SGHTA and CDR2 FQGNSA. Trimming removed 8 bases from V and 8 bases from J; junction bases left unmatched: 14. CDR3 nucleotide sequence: TGTGCCAGCTTCCCCCGGGACAGGCGCCGAGACACCATATATTTT. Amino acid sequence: CASFPRDRRRDTIYF.

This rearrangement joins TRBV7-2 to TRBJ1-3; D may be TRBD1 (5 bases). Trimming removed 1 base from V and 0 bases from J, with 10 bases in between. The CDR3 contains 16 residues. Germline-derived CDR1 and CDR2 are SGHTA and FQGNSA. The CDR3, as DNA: TGTGCCAGCAGCTTAGTCTACAGGTTCTCTGGAAACACCATATATTTT. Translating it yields CASSLVYRFSGNTIYF.

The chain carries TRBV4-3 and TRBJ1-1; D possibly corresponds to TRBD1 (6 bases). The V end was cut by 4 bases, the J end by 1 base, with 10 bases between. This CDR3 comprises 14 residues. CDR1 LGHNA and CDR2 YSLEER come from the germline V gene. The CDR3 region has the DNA TGCGCCAGCAGCCCGGGACATAGGAACACTGAAGCTTTCTTT. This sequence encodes CASSPGHRNTEAFF.

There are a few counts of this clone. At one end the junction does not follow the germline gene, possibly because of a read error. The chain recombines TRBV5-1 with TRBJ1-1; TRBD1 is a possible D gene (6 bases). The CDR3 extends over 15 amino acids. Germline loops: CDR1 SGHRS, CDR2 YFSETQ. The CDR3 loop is CASSPQGGVNTEAFF. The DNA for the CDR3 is TGTGCCAGCAGCCCACAGGGAGGGGTGAACACTGAAGCTTTCTTT.

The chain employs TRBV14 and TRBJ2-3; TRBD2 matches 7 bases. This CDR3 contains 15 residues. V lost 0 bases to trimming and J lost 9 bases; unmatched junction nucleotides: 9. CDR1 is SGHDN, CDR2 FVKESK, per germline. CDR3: CASSQDWAGAPTQYF. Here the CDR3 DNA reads TGTGCCAGCAGCCAAGATTGGGCGGGAGCGCCGACGCAGTATTTT.

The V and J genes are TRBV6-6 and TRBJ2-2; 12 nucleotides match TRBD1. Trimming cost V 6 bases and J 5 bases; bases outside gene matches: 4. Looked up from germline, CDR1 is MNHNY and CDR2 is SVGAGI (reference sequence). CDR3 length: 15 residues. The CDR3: CASSLGQGATGELFF. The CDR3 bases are TGTGCCAGCAGCCTGGGACAGGGGGCTACCGGGGAGCTGTTTTTT.

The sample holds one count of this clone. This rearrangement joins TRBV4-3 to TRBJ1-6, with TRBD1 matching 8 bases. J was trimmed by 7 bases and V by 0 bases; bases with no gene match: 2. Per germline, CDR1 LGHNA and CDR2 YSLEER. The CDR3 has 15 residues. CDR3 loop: CASSQDRQGNSPLHF. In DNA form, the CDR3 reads TGCGCCAGCAGCCAAGACCGACAGGGGAATTCACCCCTCCACTTT.

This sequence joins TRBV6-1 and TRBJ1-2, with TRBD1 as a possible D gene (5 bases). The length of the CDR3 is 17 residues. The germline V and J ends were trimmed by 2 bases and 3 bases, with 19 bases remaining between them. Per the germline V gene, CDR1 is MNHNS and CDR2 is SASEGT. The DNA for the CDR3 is TGTGCCAGCAGTGAACCGTCGGGGGTAGGGAGTGACTATGGCTACACCTTC. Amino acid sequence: CASSEPSGVGSDYGYTF.

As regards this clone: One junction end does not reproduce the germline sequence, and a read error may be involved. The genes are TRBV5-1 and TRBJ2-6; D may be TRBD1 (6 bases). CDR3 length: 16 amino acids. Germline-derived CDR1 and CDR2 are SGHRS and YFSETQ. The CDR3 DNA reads TGTGCCAGCAGCTCCGGGACACTGTCACTGGCCAACGTCCTGACTTTC. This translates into CASSSGTLSLANVLTF. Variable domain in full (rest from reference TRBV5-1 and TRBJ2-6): KAGVTQTPRYLIKTRGQQVTLSCSPISGHRSVSWYQQTPGQGLQFLFEYFSETQRNKGNFPGRFSGRQFSNSRSEMNVSTLELGDSALYLCASSSGTLSLANVLTFGAGSRLTVL.

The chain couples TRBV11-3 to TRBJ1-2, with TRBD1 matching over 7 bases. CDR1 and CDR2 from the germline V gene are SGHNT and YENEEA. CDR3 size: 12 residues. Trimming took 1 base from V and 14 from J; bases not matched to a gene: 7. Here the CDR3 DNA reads TGTGCCAGCAGCTTAGGCGGGACAGCGGCAACCTTC. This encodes CASSLGGTAATF.

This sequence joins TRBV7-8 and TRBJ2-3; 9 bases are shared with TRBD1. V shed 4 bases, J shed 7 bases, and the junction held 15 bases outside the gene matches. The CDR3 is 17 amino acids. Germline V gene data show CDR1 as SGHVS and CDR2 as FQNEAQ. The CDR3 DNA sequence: TGTGCCAGCAGCTCTCGAACAGGGGGCAGGAATCGAAATACGCAGTATTTT. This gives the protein CASSSRTGGRNRNTQYF. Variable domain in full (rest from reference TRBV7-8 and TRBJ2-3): GAGVSQSPRYKVAKRGQDVALRCDPISGHVSLFWYQQALGQGPEFLTYFQNEAQLDKSGLPSDRFFAERPEGSVSTLKIQRTQQEDSAVYLCASSSRTGGRNRNTQYFGPGTRLTVL.

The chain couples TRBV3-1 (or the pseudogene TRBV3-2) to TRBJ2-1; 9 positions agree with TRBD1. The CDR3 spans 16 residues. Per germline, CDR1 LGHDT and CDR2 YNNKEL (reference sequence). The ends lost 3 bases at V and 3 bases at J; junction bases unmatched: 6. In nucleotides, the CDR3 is TGTGCCAGCAGCCACGGGGGACAGGGCAACTACAATGAGCAGTTCTTC. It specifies CASSHGGQGNYNEQFF.

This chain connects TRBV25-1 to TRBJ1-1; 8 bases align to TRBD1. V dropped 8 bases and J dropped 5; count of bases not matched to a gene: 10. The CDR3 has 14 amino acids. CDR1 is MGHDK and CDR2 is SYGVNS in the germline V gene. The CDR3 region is CASRSWTGRTEAFF. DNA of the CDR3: TGTGCCAGCCGCTCGTGGACAGGGAGGACTGAAGCTTTCTTT.

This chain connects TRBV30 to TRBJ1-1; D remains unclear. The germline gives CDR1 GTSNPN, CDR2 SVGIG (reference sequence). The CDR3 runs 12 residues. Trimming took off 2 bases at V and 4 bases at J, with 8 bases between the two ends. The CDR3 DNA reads TGTGCCTGGAGTACCCTCGGCACTGAAGCTTTCTTT. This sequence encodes CAWSTLGTEAFF.

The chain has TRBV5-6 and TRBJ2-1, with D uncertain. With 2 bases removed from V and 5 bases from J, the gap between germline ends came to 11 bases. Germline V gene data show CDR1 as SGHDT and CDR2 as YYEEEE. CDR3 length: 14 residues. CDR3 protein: CASSFSQAHNEQFF. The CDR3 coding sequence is TGTGCCAGCAGCTTTTCCCAGGCCCACAATGAGCAGTTCTTC.

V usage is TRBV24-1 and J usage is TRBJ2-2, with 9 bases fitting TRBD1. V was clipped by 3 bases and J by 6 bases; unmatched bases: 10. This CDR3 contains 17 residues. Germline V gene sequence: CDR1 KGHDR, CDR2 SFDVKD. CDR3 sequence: CATSDPPGTGKPGELFF. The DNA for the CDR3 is TGTGCCACCAGTGATCCCCCCGGGACAGGGAAACCCGGGGAGCTGTTTTTT.

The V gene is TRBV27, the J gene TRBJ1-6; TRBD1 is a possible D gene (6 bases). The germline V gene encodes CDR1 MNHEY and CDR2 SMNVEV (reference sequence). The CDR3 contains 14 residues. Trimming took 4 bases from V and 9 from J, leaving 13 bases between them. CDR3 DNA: TGTGCCAGCAGTTCCAGACAGGCTGGTTCACCCCTCCACTTT. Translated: CASSSRQAGSPLHF.

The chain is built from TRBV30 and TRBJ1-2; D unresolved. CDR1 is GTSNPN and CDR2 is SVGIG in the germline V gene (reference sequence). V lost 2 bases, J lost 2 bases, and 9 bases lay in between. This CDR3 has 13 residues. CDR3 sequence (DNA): TGTGCCTGGAGTTTGGGCACAAACTATGGCTACACCTTC. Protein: CAWSLGTNYGYTF.

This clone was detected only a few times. CDR3 nucleotide sequence: TGTGCCAGCAGCCCCGGGGGGAGCGGGGAGACCCAGTACTTC. Translation: CASSPGGSGETQYF. V is TRBV4-2 and J is TRBJ2-5; 7 nucleotides line up with TRBD2. This CDR3 region has 14 residues. Trimming cost V 4 bases and J 5 bases; bases outside gene matches: 7. The germline gives CDR1 LGHNA, CDR2 YNFKEQ.

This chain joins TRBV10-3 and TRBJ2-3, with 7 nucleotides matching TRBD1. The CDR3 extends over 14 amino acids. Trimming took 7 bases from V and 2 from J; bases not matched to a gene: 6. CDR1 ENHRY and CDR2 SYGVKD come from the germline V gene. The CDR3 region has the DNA TGTGCCATCAAACAAGGACAGGACACAGATACGCAGTATTTT. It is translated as CAIKQGQDTDTQYF.

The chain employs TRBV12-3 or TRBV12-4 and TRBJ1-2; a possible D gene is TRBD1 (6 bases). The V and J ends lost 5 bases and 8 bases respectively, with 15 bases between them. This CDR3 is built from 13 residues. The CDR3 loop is CASSGTGRGGYTF. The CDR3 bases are TGTGCCAGCAGTGGTACAGGGAGAGGCGGCTACACCTTC.

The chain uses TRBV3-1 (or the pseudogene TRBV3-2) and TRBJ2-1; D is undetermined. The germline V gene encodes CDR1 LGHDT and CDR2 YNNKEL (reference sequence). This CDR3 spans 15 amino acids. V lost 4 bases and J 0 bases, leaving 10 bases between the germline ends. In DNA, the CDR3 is TGTGCCAGCAGCCGAAAACTAAGCTCCTACAATGAGCAGTTCTTC. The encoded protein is CASSRKLSSYNEQFF.